This TCR beta chain was documented in a study of blood T cell repertoires in COVID-19. On the study more broadly: The origin of the acute and convalescent COVID-19 samples was the United States, Italy and Spain.

The authors' processing: Estimates of nucleated cell counts were drawn from the amplification of reference gene primers. Sequencing was performed with immunoSEQ multiplex PCR; in TCRdb, only in-frame clones are kept and a portion is missing. The V and J calls and clone size come from that table; D and trimming were worked out from the DNA. The sample yields about 170,000 clones, 85% to 90% seen once. The CDR3 runs 17 residues. The V segment lost 0 bases and the J segment 5 bases; nucleotides outside the gene matches: 10. From germline, CDR1 is LNHNV and CDR2 YYDKDF (reference sequence). Sequences were obtained from peripheral blood. The receptor's source is a man aged 45-60 years who had recovered from COVID-19. The chain has TRBV15 and TRBJ2-5, with 9 bases identical to TRBD2. CDR3 nucleotides: TGTGCCACCAGCAGAGATCTGCAGGCGGGGGGGCTGGAGACCCAGTACTTC. It translates to CATSRDLQAGGLETQYF.